This TCR beta chain comes out of a study of OX40 agonist ivuxolimab in advanced cancers. As for the study in general: Participants averaged approximately 65 years of age (range roughly 23 to 90) and were around 83% male.

On cycle 4 day 1 and cycle 7 day 1, as well as at baseline, blood was sampled. Germline values: CDR1 SGHTA, CDR2 FQGNSA. Trimming pared 3 bases from V and 4 bases from J, leaving 9 bases between. This CDR3 contains 14 residues. The data were produced by immunoSEQ multiplex PCR, yet TCRdb's version contains in-frame clones alone and is incomplete. The sample lists 25,000 to 35,000 clones; roughly 83% were seen once. This sequence was found in an adult with an advanced solid tumor such as melanoma, head and neck, liver or kidney cancer. The rearrangement uses TRBV7-2 and TRBJ2-2, with D possibly being TRBD1 (5 bases). The source was CD4+ or CD8+ T cells sorted from blood, collected in a trial of the OX40 agonist ivuxolimab. DNA for the CDR3: TGTGCCAGCAGCTTCGTCAGGGCCACCGGGGAGCTGTTTTTT. This gives the protein CASSFVRATGELFF.